These 10 T cell receptor beta chains were all obtained from the same sample, sequenced in a study of blood T cell repertoires in COVID-19. Libraries were prepared by immunoSEQ multiplex PCR; TCRdb keeps only in-frame clonotypes and omits some of them. The data show roughly 66,000 clones, roughly 84% seen once. What was sequenced was peripheral blood. The receptor set was obtained from a woman aged 55-69 years with acute or convalescent COVID-19.

The V call is TRBV12-5, the J call TRBJ2-3, with D possibly TRBD2 on 6 matching bases. V lost 4 bases, J lost 8 bases, and 10 bases lay in between. This CDR3 is 12 amino acids long. Germline-derived CDR1 and CDR2 are LGHNT and FRNRAP. CDR3 nucleotides: TGTGCTAGTGGTTCCGCGGGGTCTACGCAGTATTTT. Its protein is CASGSAGSTQYF.

The chain couples TRBV9 to TRBJ1-4; 7 nucleotides match TRBD1. Trimming cost V 5 bases and J 1 base; bases outside gene matches: 8. Germline V gene data show CDR1 as SGDLS and CDR2 as YYNGEE. CDR3 length: 16 amino acids. The CDR3 is CASSSPAGGTNEKLFF. CDR3 DNA sequence: TGTGCCAGCAGTTCTCCCGCAGGGGGAACTAATGAAAAACTGTTTTTT.

J is TRBJ2-2 and V is TRBV11-2; a weak D match, TRBD2 (6 bases). The CDR3 length is 14 residues. Germline V gene data show CDR1 as SGHAT and CDR2 as FQNNGV. The V and J ends lost 8 bases and 5 bases respectively, with 15 bases between them. The CDR3 protein is CASSWRARTGELFF. CDR3 DNA sequence: TGTGCCAGCTCGTGGAGGGCCCGGACCGGGGAGCTGTTTTTT.

The V and J genes are TRBV5-1 and TRBJ2-5, with 11 bases matching TRBD2. Germline V CDR1 and CDR2: SGHRS, YFSETQ. The J segment lost 3 bases and the V segment lost 2 bases, leaving 3 bases of the junction unmatched. The CDR3 sequence is 15 residues long. CDR3 protein: CASSFSGGVEETQYF. Written as DNA, the CDR3 is TGCGCCAGCAGCTTTAGCGGGGGGGTAGAAGAGACCCAGTACTTC.

V gene TRBV19 combines with J gene TRBJ2-3, with D tentatively TRBD2 (5 bases). The length of the CDR3 is 15 residues. The ends were cut back, 7 bases at V and 2 bases at J, with 16 bases in the middle. Per germline, CDR1 LNHDA and CDR2 SQIVND (reference sequence). CDR3 sequence: CASNNNGDLTDTQYF. CDR3 DNA: TGTGCCAGTAATAACAACGGGGATCTCACAGATACGCAGTATTTT. Based on the CDR3 plus reference TRBV19 and TRBJ2-3, the full variable domain is DGGITQSPKYLFRKEGQNVTLSCEQNLNHDAMYWYRQDPGQGLRLIYYSQIVNDFQKGDIAEGYSVSREKKESFPLTVTSAQKNPTAFYLCASNNNGDLTDTQYFGPGTRLTVL.

This chain joins TRBV6-1 and TRBJ1-5; 8 positions agree with TRBD1. The CDR3 consists of 13 residues. V trimming: 3 bases; J trimming: 7 bases; junction bases outside the gene matches: 2. Germline lookup yields CDR1 MNHNS and CDR2 SASEGT. This chain's CDR3 is CASSETGEQPQHF. CDR3 DNA sequence: TGTGCCAGCAGTGAGACAGGGGAGCAGCCCCAGCATTTT.

The V and J genes are TRBV3-1 (or the pseudogene TRBV3-2) and TRBJ1-5; 7 bases match TRBD1. This CDR3 contains 15 residues. CDR1 and CDR2 from the germline V gene are LGHDT and YNNKEL (reference sequence). V was pared by 4 bases and J by 6 bases, with 9 bases of the junction left unmatched. CDR3 nucleotides: TGTGCCAGCAGCCCATCCACAGGGGTGAGTCAGCCCCAGCATTTT. Protein product: CASSPSTGVSQPQHF.

The chain combines TRBV19 with TRBJ2-7; the match to TRBD2 covers 7 bases. The CDR3 runs 15 residues. Germline CDR1 is LNHDA and CDR2 is SQIVND (reference sequence). Losses at the gene ends were 1 base for V and 2 bases for J; bases not matched to a gene: 5. CDR3 nucleotides: TGTGCCAGTAGTATAGGGAGCGGGGAGACCTACGAGCAGTACTTC. It yields the protein CASSIGSGETYEQYF.

This chain links TRBV9 with TRBJ1-2, with a possible D match to TRBD1 (6 bases). V was clipped by 4 bases and J by 4 bases, with 17 bases between them. Germline loops: CDR1 SGDLS, CDR2 YYNGEE. The CDR3 loop spans 15 amino acids. In nucleotides, the CDR3 is TGTGCCAGCAGCCCTACAGGGAAGGTGGGCTATGGCTACACCTTC. Protein sequence: CASSPTGKVGYGYTF. Together with reference TRBV9 and TRBJ1-2, the CDR3 gives the full variable domain: DSGVTQTPKHLITATGQRVTLRCSPRSGDLSVYWYQQSLDQGLQFLIQYYNGEERAKGNILERFSAQQFPDLHSELNLSSLELGDSALYFCASSPTGKVGYGYTFGSGTRLTVV.

This chain links TRBV5-6 with TRBJ2-7; the D gene is possibly TRBD1 (6 bases). This CDR3 contains 14 residues. CDR1 SGHDT and CDR2 YYEEEE come from the germline V gene. Between the trimmed V and J ends, which lost 5 bases and 0 bases, there was a span of 12 bases. The CDR3, as DNA: TGTGCCAGCAGACCTGGGACACCCTCCTACGAGCAGTACTTC. This translates into CASRPGTPSYEQYF.